Listed below are T cell receptor beta chains from one sample, sequenced in a study of glioma-infiltrating T cells. Each CDR3 protein is one row after TCRdb ran MiXCR on the multiplex PCR reads. The sample holds roughly 100,000 distinct CDR3 sequences, about 30% seen once. The specimen sequenced was glioma tissue, nonneoplastic brain tissue, or PBMCs (not recorded which). These receptors all stem from a human donor with low-grade glioma or glioblastoma, undergoing nonglioma brain surgery, or in good health (not recorded which). CDR3s include the opening cysteine and the closing phenylalanine or tryptophan. D genes are given only for firm matches. Not all rows give a size; the values are once, few, many and, for expanded clones, a class.

- many TRBJ2-1 TRBV27 CASSFVGRGYNEQFF TGTGCCAGCAGTTTTGTCGGCAGGGGCTACAATGAGCAGTTCTTC
TRBD2 many TRBJ2-1 TRBV20-1 CSARTTSSGYNEQFF TGCAGTGCTAGAACGACTAGCAGCGGCTACAATGAGCAGTTCTTC
- - TRBJ2-7 TRBV27 CASSYMGLASYEQYF TGTGCCAGCAGTTATATGGGGCTAGCGAGCTACGAGCAGTACTTC
- many TRBJ2-3 TRBV20-1 CSEEGASADTDTQYF TGCAGTGAAGAAGGGGCTAGCGCGGACACAGATACGCAGTATTTT
TRBD1 few TRBJ2-3 TRBV18 CASSPPGQGGTDTQYF TGTGCCAGCTCACCACCGGGACAGGGAGGCACAGATACGCAGTATTTT
- few TRBJ1-2 TRBV20-1 CSASSPGPKYGYTF TGCAGTGCCAGTTCACCGGGACCCAAATATGGCTACACCTTC
- - TRBJ2-7 TRBV20-1 CSACISGTGRGEQYF TGCAGTGCTTGTATTTCCGGGACGGGGAGAGGCGAGCAGTACTTC
- - TRBJ1-1 TRBV7-9 CASSYGQTMNTEAFF TGTGCCAGCAGCTACGGACAGACCATGAACACTGAAGCTTTCTTT
TRBD2 - TRBJ2-2 TRBV4-2 CASSLRLAGTPGELFF TGTGCCAGCAGCCTTCGACTAGCGGGGACCCCCGGGGAGCTGTTTTTT
- few TRBJ1-5 TRBV10-3 CATVGGSNQPQHF TGTGCCACGGTGGGGGGTAGCAATCAGCCCCAGCATTTT
- many TRBJ1-1 TRBV20-1 CSAVEGRAFF TGCAGTGCGGTAGAAGGTAGGGCTTTCTTT
- many TRBJ2-7 TRBV20-1 CSARPSGTVGYEQYF TGCAGTGCTCGCCCCTCCGGGACCGTCGGCTACGAGCAGTACTTC
TRBD1 - TRBJ2-5 TRBV11-2 CASSWTGTGLIETQYF TGTGCCAGCAGCTGGACCGGGACAGGGTTGATAGAGACCCAGTACTTC
TRBD2 - TRBJ2-1 TRBV7-3 CASSAGQGLPDNEQFF TGTGCCAGCAGCGCCGGGCAGGGACTACCTGACAATGAGCAGTTCTTC
- many TRBJ2-2 TRBV28 CATTEANTGELFF TGTGCCACCACGGAGGCGAACACCGGGGAGCTGTTTTTT
TRBD1 few TRBJ2-3 TRBV19 CASTRGQGDGDTQYF TGTGCCAGTACCCGAGGACAGGGGGACGGAGATACGCAGTATTTT
- - TRBJ2-3 TRBV6-1 CASGIIEGDISSTQYF TGTGCCAGCGGGATCATAGAGGGGGATATATCAAGTACGCAGTATTTT
- - TRBJ2-1 TRBV14 CASSRRSWGVVTHNEQFF TGTGCCAGCAGCCGCCGCAGCTGGGGAGTGGTCACCCACAATGAGCAGTTCTTC
TRBD1 - TRBJ2-5 TRBV27 CASSERQGAVGETQYF TGTGCCAGCAGTGAGAGACAGGGGGCTGTGGGAGAGACCCAGTACTTC
- few TRBJ2-3 TRBV5-1 CASSPGAADTQYF TGCGCCAGCAGCCCCGGGGCGGCAGATACGCAGTATTTT